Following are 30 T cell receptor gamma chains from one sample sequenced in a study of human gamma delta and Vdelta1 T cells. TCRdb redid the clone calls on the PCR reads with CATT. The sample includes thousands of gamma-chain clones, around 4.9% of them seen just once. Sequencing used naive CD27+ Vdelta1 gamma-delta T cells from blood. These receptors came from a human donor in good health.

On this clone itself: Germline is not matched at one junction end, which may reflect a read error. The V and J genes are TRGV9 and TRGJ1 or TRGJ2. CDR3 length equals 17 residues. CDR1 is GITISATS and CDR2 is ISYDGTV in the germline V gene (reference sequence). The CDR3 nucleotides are TGTGCCTTGTGGGAGGTGCAATTGGACCGGTTCCTTTATAAGAAGCTCTTT. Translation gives CALWEVQLDRFLYKKLF.

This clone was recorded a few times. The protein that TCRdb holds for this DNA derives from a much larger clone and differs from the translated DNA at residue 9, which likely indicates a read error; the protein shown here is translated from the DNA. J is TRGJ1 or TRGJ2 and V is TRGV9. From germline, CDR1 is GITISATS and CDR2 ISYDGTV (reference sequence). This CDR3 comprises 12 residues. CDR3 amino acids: CALWENYYEKLF. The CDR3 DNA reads TGTGCCTTGTGGGAGAATTATTATGAGAAACTCTTT.

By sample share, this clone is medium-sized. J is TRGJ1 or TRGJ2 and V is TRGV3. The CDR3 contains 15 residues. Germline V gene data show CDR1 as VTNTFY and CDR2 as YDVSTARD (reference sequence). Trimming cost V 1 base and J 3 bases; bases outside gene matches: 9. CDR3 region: CATWDRKNVYYKKLF. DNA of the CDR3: TGTGCCACCTGGGACAGAAAGAATGTTTATTATAAGAAACTCTTT.

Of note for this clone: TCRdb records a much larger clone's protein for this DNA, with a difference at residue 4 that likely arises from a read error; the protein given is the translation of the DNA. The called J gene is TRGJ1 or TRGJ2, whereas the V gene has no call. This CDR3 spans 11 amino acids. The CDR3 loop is CATFDRYWKLF. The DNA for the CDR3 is TGTGCCACCTTTGACAGGTATTGGAAACTCTTT.

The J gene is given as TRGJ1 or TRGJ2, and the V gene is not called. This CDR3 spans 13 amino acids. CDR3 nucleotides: TGTGCCACCTTTGACAGGCTATATTATAAGAAACTCTTT. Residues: CATFDRLYYKKLF.

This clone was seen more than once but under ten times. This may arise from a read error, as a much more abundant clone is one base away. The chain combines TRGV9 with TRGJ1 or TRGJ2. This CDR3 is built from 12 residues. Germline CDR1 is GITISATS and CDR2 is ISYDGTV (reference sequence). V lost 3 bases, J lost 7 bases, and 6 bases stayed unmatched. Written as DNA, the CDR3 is TGTGCCTTGTGGGAGCGTCACTATAAGAAACTCTTT. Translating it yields CALWERHYKKLF.

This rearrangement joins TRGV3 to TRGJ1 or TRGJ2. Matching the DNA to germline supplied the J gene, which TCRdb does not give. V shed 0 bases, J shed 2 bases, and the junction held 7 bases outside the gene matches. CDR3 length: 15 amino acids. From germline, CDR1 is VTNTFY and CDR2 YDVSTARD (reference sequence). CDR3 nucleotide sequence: TGTGCCACCTGGGACAGGGCCCGGCATTATTATAAGAAACTCTTT. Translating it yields CATWDRARHYYKKLF.

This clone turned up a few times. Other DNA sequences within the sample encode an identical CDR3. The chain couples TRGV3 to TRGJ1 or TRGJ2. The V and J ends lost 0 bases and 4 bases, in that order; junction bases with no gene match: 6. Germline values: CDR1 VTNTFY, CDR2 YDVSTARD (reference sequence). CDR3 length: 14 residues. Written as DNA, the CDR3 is TGTGCCACCTGGGACAGGCCGCGCTATTATAAGAAACTCTTT. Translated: CATWDRPRYYKKLF.

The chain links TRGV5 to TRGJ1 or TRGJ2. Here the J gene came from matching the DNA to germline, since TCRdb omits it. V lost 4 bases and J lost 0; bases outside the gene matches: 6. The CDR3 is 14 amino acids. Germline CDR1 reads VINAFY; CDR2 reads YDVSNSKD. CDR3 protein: CATWEGANYYKKLF. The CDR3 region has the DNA TGTGCCACCTGGGAAGGGGCGAATTATTATAAGAAACTCTTT.

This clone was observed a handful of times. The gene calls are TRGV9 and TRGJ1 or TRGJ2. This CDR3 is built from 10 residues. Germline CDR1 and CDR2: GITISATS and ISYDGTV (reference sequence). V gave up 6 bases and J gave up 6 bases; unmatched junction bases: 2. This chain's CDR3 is CALWTYKKLF. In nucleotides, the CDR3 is TGTGCCTTGTGGACTTATAAGAAACTCTTT.

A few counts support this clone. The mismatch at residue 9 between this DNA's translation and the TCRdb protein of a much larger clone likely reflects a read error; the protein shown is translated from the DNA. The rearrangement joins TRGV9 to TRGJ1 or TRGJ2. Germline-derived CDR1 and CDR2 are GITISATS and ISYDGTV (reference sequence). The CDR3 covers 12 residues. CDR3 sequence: CALEVNYYQKLF. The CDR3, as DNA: TGTGCCTTGGAGGTGAATTATTATCAGAAACTCTTT.

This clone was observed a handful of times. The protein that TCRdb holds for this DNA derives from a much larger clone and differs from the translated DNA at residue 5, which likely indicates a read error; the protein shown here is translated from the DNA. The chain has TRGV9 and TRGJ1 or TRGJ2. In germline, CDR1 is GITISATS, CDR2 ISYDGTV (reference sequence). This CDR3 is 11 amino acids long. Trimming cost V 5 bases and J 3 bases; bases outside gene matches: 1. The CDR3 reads CALWGYYKKLF. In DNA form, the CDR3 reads TGTGCCTTGTGGGGTTATTATAAGAAACTCTTT.

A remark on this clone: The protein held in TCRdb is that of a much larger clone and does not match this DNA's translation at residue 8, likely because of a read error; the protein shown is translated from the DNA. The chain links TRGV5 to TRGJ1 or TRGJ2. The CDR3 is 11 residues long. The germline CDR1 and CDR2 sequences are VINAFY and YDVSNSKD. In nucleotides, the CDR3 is TGTGCCACCTGGAAACATTATCAGAAACTCTTT. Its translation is CATWKHYQKLF.

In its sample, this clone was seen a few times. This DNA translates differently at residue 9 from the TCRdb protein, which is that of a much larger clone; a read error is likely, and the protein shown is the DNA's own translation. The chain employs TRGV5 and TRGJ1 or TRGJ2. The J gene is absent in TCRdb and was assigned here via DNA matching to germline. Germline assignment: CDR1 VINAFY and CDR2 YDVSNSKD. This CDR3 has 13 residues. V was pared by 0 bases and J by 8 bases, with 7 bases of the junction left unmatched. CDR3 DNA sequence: TGTGCCACCTGGGACAGGCCGCGGAATAAGAAACTCTTT. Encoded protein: CATWDRPRNKKLF.

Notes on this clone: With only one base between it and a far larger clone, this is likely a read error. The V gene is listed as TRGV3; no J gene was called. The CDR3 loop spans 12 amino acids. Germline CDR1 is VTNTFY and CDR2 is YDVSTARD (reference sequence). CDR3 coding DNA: TGTGCCACCTGGGACAGGCGGGGGAAGAAGCTCTTT. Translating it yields CATWDRRGKKLF.

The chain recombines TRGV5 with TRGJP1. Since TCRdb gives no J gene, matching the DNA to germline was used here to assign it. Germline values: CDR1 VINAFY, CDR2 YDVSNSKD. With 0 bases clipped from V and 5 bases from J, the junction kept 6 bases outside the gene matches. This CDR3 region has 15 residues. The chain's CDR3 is CATWDRPLTGWFKIF. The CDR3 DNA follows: TGTGCCACCTGGGACAGGCCTCTTACTGGTTGGTTCAAGATATTT.

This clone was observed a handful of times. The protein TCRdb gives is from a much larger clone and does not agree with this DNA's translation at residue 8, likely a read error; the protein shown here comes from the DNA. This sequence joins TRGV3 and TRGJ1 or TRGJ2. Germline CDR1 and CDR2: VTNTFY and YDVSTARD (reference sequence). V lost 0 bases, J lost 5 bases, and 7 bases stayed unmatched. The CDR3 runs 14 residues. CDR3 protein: CATWDRPQHYKKLF. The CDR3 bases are TGTGCCACCTGGGACAGGCCTCAGCATTATAAGAAACTCTTT.

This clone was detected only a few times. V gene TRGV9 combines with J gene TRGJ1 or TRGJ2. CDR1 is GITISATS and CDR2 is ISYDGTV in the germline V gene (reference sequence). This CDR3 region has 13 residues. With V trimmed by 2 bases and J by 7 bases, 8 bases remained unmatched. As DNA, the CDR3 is TGTGCCTTGTGGGAGGAGGATGGGTATAAGAAACTCTTT. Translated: CALWEEDGYKKLF.

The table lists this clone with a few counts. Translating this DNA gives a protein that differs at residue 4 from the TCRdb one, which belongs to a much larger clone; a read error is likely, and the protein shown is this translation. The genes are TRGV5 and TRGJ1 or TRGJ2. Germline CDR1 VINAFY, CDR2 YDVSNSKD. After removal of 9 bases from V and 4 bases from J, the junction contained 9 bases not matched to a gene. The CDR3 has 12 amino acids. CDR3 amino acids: CATGKNYYKKLF. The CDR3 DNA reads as TGTGCCACCGGGAAAAACTATTATAAGAAACTCTTT.

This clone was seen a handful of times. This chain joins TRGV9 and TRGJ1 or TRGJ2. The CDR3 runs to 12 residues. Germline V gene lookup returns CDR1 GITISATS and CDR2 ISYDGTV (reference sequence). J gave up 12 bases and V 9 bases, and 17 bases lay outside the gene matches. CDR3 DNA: TGTGCCTTGGGGGCTGATTATTATGCGAAACTCTTT. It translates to CALGADYYAKLF.

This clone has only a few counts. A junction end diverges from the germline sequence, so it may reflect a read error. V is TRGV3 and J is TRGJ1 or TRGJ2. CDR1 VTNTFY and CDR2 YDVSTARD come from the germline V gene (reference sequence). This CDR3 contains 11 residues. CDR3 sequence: CATWAYYRKLF. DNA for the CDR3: TGTGCCACCTGGGCTTATTATAGGAAACTATTT.

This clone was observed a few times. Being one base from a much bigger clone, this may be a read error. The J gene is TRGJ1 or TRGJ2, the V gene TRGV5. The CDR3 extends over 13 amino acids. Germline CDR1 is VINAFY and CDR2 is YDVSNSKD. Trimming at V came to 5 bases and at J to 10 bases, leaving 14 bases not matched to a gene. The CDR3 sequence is CATWGGFRGKKLF. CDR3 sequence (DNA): TGTGCCACCTGGGGCGGTTTCAGGGGGAAGAAACTCTTT.

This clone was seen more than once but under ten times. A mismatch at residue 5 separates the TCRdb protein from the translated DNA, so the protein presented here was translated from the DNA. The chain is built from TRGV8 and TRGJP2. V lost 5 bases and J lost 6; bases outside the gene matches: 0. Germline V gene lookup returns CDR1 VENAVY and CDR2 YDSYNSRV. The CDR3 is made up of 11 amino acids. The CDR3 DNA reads TGTGCCACCTGGGGTGATTGGATCAAGACGTTT. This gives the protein CATWGDWIKTF.

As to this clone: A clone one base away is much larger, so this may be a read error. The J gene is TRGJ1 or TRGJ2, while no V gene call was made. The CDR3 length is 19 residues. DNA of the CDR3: TGTGCCTTGTGTGAGGCCCCGGAGACCAACCCCCGGAATTATTATAAGAAACTCTTT. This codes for CALCEAPETNPRNYYKKLF.

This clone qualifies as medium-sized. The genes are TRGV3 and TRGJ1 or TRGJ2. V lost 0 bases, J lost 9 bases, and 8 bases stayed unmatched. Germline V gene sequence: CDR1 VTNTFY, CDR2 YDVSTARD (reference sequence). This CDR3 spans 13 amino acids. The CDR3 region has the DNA TGTGCCACCTGGGACAGGCAGGACCGTAAGAAACTCTTT. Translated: CATWDRQDRKKLF.

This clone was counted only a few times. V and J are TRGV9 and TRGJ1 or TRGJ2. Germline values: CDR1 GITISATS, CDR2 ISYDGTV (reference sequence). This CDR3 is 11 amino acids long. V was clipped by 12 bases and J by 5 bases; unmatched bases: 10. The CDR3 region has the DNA TGTGCCGGGGGATGGCATTATAAGAAACTCTTT. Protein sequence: CAGGWHYKKLF.

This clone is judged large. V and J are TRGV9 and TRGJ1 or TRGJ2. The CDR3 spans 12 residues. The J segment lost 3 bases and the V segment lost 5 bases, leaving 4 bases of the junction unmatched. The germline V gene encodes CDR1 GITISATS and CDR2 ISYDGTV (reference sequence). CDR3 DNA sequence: TGTGCCTTGTGGGGGACTTATTATAAGAAACTCTTT. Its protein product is CALWGTYYKKLF.

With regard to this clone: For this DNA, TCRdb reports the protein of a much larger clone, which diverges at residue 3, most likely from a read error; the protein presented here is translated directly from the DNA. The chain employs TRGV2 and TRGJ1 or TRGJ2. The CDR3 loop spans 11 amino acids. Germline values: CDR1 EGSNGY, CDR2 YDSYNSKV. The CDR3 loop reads CASWDGYKKLF. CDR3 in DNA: TGTGCCTCCTGGGACGGTTATAAGAAACTCTTT.

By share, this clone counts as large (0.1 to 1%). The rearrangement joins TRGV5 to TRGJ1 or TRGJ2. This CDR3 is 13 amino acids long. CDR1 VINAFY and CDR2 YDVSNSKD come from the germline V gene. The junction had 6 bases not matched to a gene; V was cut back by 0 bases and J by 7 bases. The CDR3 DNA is TGTGCCACCTGGGACAGGCAGGGGTATAAGAAACTCTTT. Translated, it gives CATWDRQGYKKLF.

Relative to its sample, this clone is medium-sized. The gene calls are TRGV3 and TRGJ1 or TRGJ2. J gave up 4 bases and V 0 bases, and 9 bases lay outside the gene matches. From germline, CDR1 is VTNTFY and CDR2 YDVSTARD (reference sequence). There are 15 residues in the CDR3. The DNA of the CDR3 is TGTGCCACCTGGGACAGGCGTATAGGGTATTATAAGAAACTCTTT. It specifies CATWDRRIGYYKKLF.